The 12 T cell receptor beta chains below come from one sample, sequenced in a study of CD8 T cells in Susac syndrome. Reverse transcription of 0.5 to 1 ug RNA was performed with random hexamers. MiXCR, applied by TCRdb to the immunoSEQ multiplex PCR reads, yields one record per CDR3 protein. Here the sample spans some 200,000 distinct CDR3 sequences, around 93% being singletons. Sequencing used CD8+ T cells from PBMCs. All receptors derive from a human donor with Susac syndrome.

This clonotype was seen only once. The chain recombines TRBV12-3 or TRBV12-4 with TRBJ1-1; D is perhaps TRBD1 (5 bases). This CDR3 region has 16 residues. Trimming removed 4 bases from V and 4 bases from J, with 19 bases in between. Here the CDR3 DNA reads TGTGCCAGCAGTTCTGGGGGGGGGACTTTCCTCACTGAAGCTTTCTTT. Amino acid sequence: CASSSGGGTFLTEAFF.

This clonotype occurred a few times. V and J are TRBV5-6 and TRBJ2-5; D is perhaps TRBD1 (6 bases). This CDR3 is built from 13 residues. V dropped 5 bases and J dropped 5 bases, with 13 bases sitting between them. Per the germline V gene, CDR1 is SGHDT and CDR2 is YYEEEE. CDR3 DNA sequence: TGTGCCAGCAGTCCGACAGGTCAGGAGACCCAGTACTTC. This encodes CASSPTGQETQYF.

The chain combines TRBV29-1 with TRBJ2-5; 7 bases map to TRBD2. This CDR3 contains 15 residues. J was trimmed by 4 bases and V by 5 bases; bases with no gene match: 13. Germline V gene lookup returns CDR1 SQVTM and CDR2 ANQGSEA. The CDR3 bases are TGCAGCGTTCATGGGGGGGGGTCGGAATTAGAGACCCAGTACTTC. It is translated as CSVHGGGSELETQYF.

This chain joins TRBV20-1 and TRBJ2-1; D is uncertain. The CDR3 runs 14 residues. Germline assignment: CDR1 DFQATT and CDR2 SNEGSKA (reference sequence). The V end was cut by 6 bases, the J end by 0 bases, with 12 bases between. The CDR3 reads CSAPWQSSYNEQFF. CDR3 coding DNA: TGCAGTGCCCCTTGGCAGAGCTCCTACAATGAGCAGTTCTTC.

V usage is TRBV6-2 or TRBV6-3 and J usage is TRBJ2-5; D is unclear. V shed 4 bases and J shed 1 base, with 10 bases lying between them. The germline V gene encodes CDR1 MNHEY and CDR2 SVGEGT. CDR3 length equals 14 residues. CDR3 amino acids: CASSSGPAQETQYF. The CDR3 DNA is TGTGCCAGCAGTTCAGGACCAGCCCAAGAGACCCAGTACTTC.

The genes are TRBV5-4 and TRBJ1-2; no reliable D call. Germline CDR1 SGHNT, CDR2 YYREEE (reference sequence). This CDR3 spans 13 amino acids. V was cut by 1 base and J by 7 bases, with 11 bases left in between. CDR3 sequence (DNA): TGTGCCAGCAGCTTGCGGGTAGATAGTGGCTACACCTTC. Its translation: CASSLRVDSGYTF.

The rearrangement uses TRBV27 and TRBJ2-1; the D is unclear. Trimming cost V 7 bases and J 2 bases, with 3 bases left between them. Per the germline V gene, CDR1 is MNHEY and CDR2 is SMNVEV (reference sequence). This CDR3 is built from 11 residues. CDR3: CASIAYNEQFF. CDR3 DNA: TGTGCCAGCATTGCCTACAATGAGCAGTTCTTC.

The V and J genes are TRBV12-3 or TRBV12-4 and TRBJ1-6; 7 bases map to TRBD1. Losses at the gene ends were 7 bases for V and 5 bases for J; bases not matched to a gene: 8. The CDR3 runs to 15 residues. CDR3 DNA: TGTGCCAGCACTCAACGGGGACAGAATAATTCACCCCTCCACTTT. It translates to CASTQRGQNNSPLHF.

This chain joins TRBV15 and TRBJ1-4, with D tentatively TRBD1 (5 bases). Trimming removed 5 bases at V and 6 bases at J, with 13 bases between. Germline V gene data show CDR1 as LNHNV and CDR2 as YYDKDF (reference sequence). The CDR3 spans 14 residues. In DNA, the CDR3 is TGTGCCACCAGCCGAGGGACGGAGGATGAAAAACTGTTTTTT. It encodes CATSRGTEDEKLFF.

This clonotype has more than one count but fewer than ten. The chain is built from TRBV7-2 and TRBJ2-1; 13 nucleotides align to TRBD2. Trimming cost V 6 bases and J 6 bases; bases outside gene matches: 5. Germline V gene data show CDR1 as SGHTA and CDR2 as FQGNSA. CDR3 length: 15 residues. This CDR3 reads CASSPTSGGANEQFF. The CDR3 DNA is TGTGCCAGCAGTCCAACTAGCGGGGGGGCCAATGAGCAGTTCTTC.

This clonotype was observed a single time. The chain carries TRBV20-1 and TRBJ1-3; 7 nucleotides agree with TRBD1. The germline V gene has CDR1 DFQATT and CDR2 SNEGSKA (reference sequence). This CDR3 spans 16 amino acids. The junction had 12 bases not matched to a gene; V was cut back by 3 bases and J by 4 bases. The CDR3 DNA sequence: TGCAGTGCTAGTCACTTCGGCGGGACAGTAGGAAACACCATATATTTT. It is translated as CSASHFGGTVGNTIYF.

The chain carries TRBV4-1 and TRBJ1-2; D is unresolved. The length of the CDR3 is 17 residues. Trimming left V 0 bases short and J 0 bases short, with 14 bases between. In germline, CDR1 is MGHRA, CDR2 YSYEKL. The CDR3: CASSQEDVQLANYGYTF. The CDR3 DNA is TGCGCCAGCAGCCAAGAAGACGTACAGCTAGCTAACTATGGCTACACCTTC.